The 13 T cell receptor beta chains below come from one sample, sequenced in a study of T cells after yellow fever vaccination. TCRdb passed the 5' RACE reads through MiXCR, listing each CDR3 protein once. The sample includes around 250,000 distinct CDR3 sequences, 6.9% of them seen just once. The input for sequencing was CD4+ T cells sorted from PBMCs, taken 15 days after the yellow fever booster vaccination. The receptors were sampled from a man aged 30-40 years who received the YFV17D yellow fever vaccine.

The table lists this clonotype with a few counts. The chain joins TRBV20-1 to TRBJ2-7, with 9 bases fitting TRBD2. Germline loops: CDR1 DFQATT, CDR2 SNEGSKA (reference sequence). The CDR3 covers 13 residues. J lost 3 bases, V lost 4 bases, and 4 bases had no gene match. In DNA form, the CDR3 reads TGCAGTGCTATTAGACTAGCGGTCTACGAGCAGTACTTC. Encoded protein: CSAIRLAVYEQYF.

This clonotype was seen at least ten times. The chain links TRBV27 to TRBJ2-5, with 7 nucleotides matching TRBD1. Germline V gene lookup returns CDR1 MNHEY and CDR2 SMNVEV (reference sequence). This CDR3 has 14 residues. After removal of 5 bases from V and 5 bases from J, the junction contained 8 bases not matched to a gene. CDR3 coding DNA: TGTGCCAGCAGTACCCGGACAGGAGGCGAGACCCAGTACTTC. Translation: CASSTRTGGETQYF.

The table lists this clonotype with a few counts. This chain joins TRBV6-1 and TRBJ2-3; possible D gene TRBD1, 6 bases. The CDR3 length is 16 residues. CDR1 and CDR2 (germline): MNHNS, SASEGT. Between the trimmed V and J ends, which lost 7 bases and 5 bases, there was a span of 22 bases. The DNA for the CDR3 is TGTGCCAGCATTCAACGCGGCCCTAGCAGGGGAGATACGCAGTATTTT. The encoded protein is CASIQRGPSRGDTQYF.

This clonotype was seen a few times. A junction end diverges from the germline sequence, so it may reflect a read error. V gene TRBV6-5 combines with J gene TRBJ2-7, with TRBD1 identical over 7 bases. Per the germline V gene, CDR1 is MNHEY and CDR2 is SVGAGI. The CDR3 totals 13 residues. The CDR3 DNA sequence: TGTGCCAGCCTACCGGGACAGACCTACAAGCAGTACTTC. The encoded protein is CASLPGQTYKQYF.

The CDR3 region has the DNA TGCAGTGCTACTAAGCGGGAGGGTAGCACAGATACGCAGTATTTT. This gives the protein CSATKREGSTDTQYF. The chain joins TRBV20-1 to TRBJ2-3; 10 bases map to TRBD2. The germline V gene encodes CDR1 DFQATT and CDR2 SNEGSKA (reference sequence). The CDR3 sequence is 15 residues long. J lost 0 bases, V lost 4 bases, and 4 bases had no gene match.

This clonotype was counted between two and nine times. The V gene is TRBV7-3, the J gene TRBJ2-5; 11 bases line up with TRBD2. With 0 bases clipped from V and 4 bases from J, the junction kept 10 bases outside the gene matches. The CDR3 runs 18 residues. CDR1 is SGHTA and CDR2 is FQGTGA in the germline V gene. The CDR3 region has the DNA TGTGCCAGCAGCTTAACTAGCGGGAGGGCCGGGGTGAGAGAGACCCAGTACTTC. It translates to CASSLTSGRAGVRETQYF.

This clonotype has only a few counts. V gene TRBV29-1 combines with J gene TRBJ2-5, with 8 positions matching TRBD1. The CDR3 has 12 residues. V lost 7 bases, J lost 5 bases, and 6 bases stayed unmatched. Looked up from germline, CDR1 is SQVTM and CDR2 is ANQGSEA. Written as DNA, the CDR3 is TGCAGCGGGGGACAGGAAGGGGAGACCCAGTACTTC. Its translation is CSGGQEGETQYF.

This chain uses TRBV5-1 with TRBJ2-5; D might be TRBD1 (6 bases). Germline V gene lookup returns CDR1 SGHRS and CDR2 YFSETQ. V lost 0 bases, J lost 1 base, and 10 bases lay in between. The CDR3 runs to 15 residues. CDR3 coding DNA: TGCGCCAGCAGCTTGGGTTTGGGGGCCCAAGAGACCCAGTACTTC. It is translated as CASSLGLGAQETQYF.

This clonotype appeared a few times. This chain connects TRBV5-5 to TRBJ2-1; 7 nucleotides align to TRBD2. J gave up 1 base and V 5 bases, and 12 bases lay outside the gene matches. The germline V gene encodes CDR1 SGHKS and CDR2 YYEKEE (reference sequence). This CDR3 region has 17 residues. The CDR3 region has the DNA TGTGCCAGCAGTCGGCGGGAAAGCGGGATATCCTACAATGAGCAGTTCTTC. The encoded protein is CASSRRESGISYNEQFF.

In this sample, this clonotype turned up a few times. The chain recombines TRBV12-3 or TRBV12-4 with TRBJ1-4; D call uncertain. The V end lost 6 bases, the J end lost 7 bases, and 6 bases lay between the germline ends. The CDR3 has 11 amino acids. This CDR3 is CASRSSEKLFF. CDR3 DNA sequence: TGTGCCAGCAGATCCAGTGAAAAACTGTTTTTT.

In its sample, this clonotype was seen many times. The V and J genes are TRBV20-1 and TRBJ2-5, with D possibly called TRBD1 or TRBD2 (5 bases each). V lost 0 bases, J lost 5 bases, and 13 bases lay in between. The CDR3 runs 14 residues. Germline V gene data show CDR1 as DFQATT and CDR2 as SNEGSKA (reference sequence). CDR3 loop: CSARDPRGDETQYF. The CDR3 nucleotides are TGCAGTGCTAGAGACCCACGTGGGGACGAGACCCAGTACTTC.

The chain combines TRBV7-6 with TRBJ2-5, with D perhaps TRBD1 or TRBD2 (5 bases each). This CDR3 region has 14 residues. The germline V gene encodes CDR1 SGHVS and CDR2 FNYEAQ. Trimming took 7 bases from V and 9 from J, leaving 21 bases between them. The CDR3 loop is CASTPRDPSSAQYF. Here the CDR3 DNA reads TGTGCCAGCACCCCCCGGGACCCCTCATCGGCCCAGTACTTC.

This clonotype was observed at least ten times. The gene calls are TRBV7-2 and TRBJ2-7; TRBD1 is a possible D gene (5 bases). CDR1 and CDR2 (germline): SGHTA, FQGNSA. This CDR3 has 15 residues. V lost 2 bases to trimming and J lost 4 bases, with 15 bases between them. CDR3 region: CASSLPGKSSYEQYF. As DNA, the CDR3 is TGTGCCAGCAGCTTACCAGGGAAATCGTCGTACGAGCAGTACTTC.